Listed below are T cell receptor beta chains from one sample, sequenced in a study of shared clonotypes between healthy human individuals. TCRdb's table, derived via immunoSEQ multiplex PCR, lists solely in-frame clones and lacks some. Among millions of clones listed, just over 90% were seen once. Sequencing was performed on naive CD4+ T cells from PBMCs. Receptors were obtained from a man between 18 and 29 years old in good health. Some clones in this sample may be carry-over from other donors' samples. Both conserved end residues are part of each CDR3. The order of the fields is J gene, clone size, V gene, CDR3 protein. Size is omitted from some rows. Given values are once, few, many or a class for expanded clones.

TRBJ2-5 | NA | TRBV5-4 | CASSRRGRETQYF
TRBJ2-1 | NA | TRBV9 | CASSVGARSHNEQFF
TRBJ2-7 | NA | TRBV5-1 | CASSSGTPAEQYF
TRBJ1-5 | once | TRBV19 | CASSIMRGGGQPQHF
TRBJ1-1 | NA | TRBV28 | CASQRWGKHDIEAFF
TRBJ1-3 | NA | TRBV4-1 | CASSQTGYSGNTIYF
TRBJ2-5 | NA | TRBV5-1 | CASSLGTGGVEETQYF
TRBJ2-1 | once | TRBV7-3 | CASSLSGSYNEQFF
TRBJ1-1 | NA | TRBV7-6 | CASRSGGNTEAFF
TRBJ2-6 | NA | TRBV11-2 | CASSPRGAGGSGANVLTF
TRBJ1-2 | NA | TRBV5-1 | CASSATGGAPGGYTF
TRBJ2-1 | NA | TRBV29-1 | CSVGGSASGGQLPSYNEQFF
TRBJ2-1 | NA | TRBV29-1 | CSVDFAGAKFNNEQFF
TRBJ2-7 | NA | TRBV19 | CASSTSWTGETYEQYF
TRBJ2-3 | NA | TRBV11-2 | CASTPGGWADTQYF
TRBJ2-7 | NA | TRBV2 | CASRPRDRSTYEQYF
TRBJ2-7 | NA | TRBV6-1 | CASSVRTTSYEQYF
TRBJ1-2 | NA | TRBV28 | CASSSEGTARGYTF
TRBJ2-1 | NA | TRBV4-1 | CASSVTDNEQFF
TRBJ2-5 | NA | TRBV5-1 | CASSLSSGALQETQYF
TRBJ2-5 | NA | TRBV2 | CASQPVRETQYF
TRBJ1-1 | NA | TRBV6-5 | CATTTVNTEAFF
TRBJ1-2 | NA | TRBV29-1 | CSVRGRPTYGYTF
TRBJ2-3 | NA | TRBV2 | CASSGSGYTQYF
TRBJ2-7 | NA | TRBV2 | CASSSGFYEQYF
TRBJ1-1 | once | TRBV5-1 | CASSSSFGDTEAFF
TRBJ1-2 | NA | TRBV7-9 | CASTSLQGAYYGYTF
TRBJ1-1 | few | TRBV28 | CASRSVNTEAFF
TRBJ2-1 | NA | TRBV5-4 | CASSSRRDPGNEQFF
TRBJ1-1 | few | TRBV6-5 | CASIPLGERGEAFF
TRBJ1-1 | few | TRBV28 | CASSSDGPEAFF
TRBJ2-3 | NA | TRBV19 | CAREIRDTQYF
TRBJ1-3 | once | TRBV6-5 | CASSYGGRRNTIYF
TRBJ2-2 | NA | TRBV29-1 | CSVVGLAGTGELFF
TRBJ2-3 | NA | TRBV21-1 | CASSNRDTQYF
TRBJ2-5 | NA | TRBV15 | CATSRDYQFLEETQYF
TRBJ1-3 | NA | TRBV28 | CASSPDGGNTIYF
TRBJ2-1 | NA | TRBV28 | CASIGGGASYNEQFF
TRBJ2-2 | NA | TRBV5-1 | CASSLQGGTGELFF
TRBJ2-7 | NA | TRBV6-6 | CASSFHRDLYSYEQYF